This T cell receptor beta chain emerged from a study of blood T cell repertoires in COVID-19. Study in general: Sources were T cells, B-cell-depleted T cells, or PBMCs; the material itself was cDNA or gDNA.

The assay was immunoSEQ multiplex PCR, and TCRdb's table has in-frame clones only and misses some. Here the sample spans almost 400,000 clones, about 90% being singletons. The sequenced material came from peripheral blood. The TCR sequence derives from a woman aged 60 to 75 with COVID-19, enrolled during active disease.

CDR3 amino acids: CASSLATARLYEQYF. The CDR3 DNA follows: TGCGCCAGCAGCTTGGCTACGGCACGACTCTACGAGCAGTACTTC. This chain uses TRBV5-1 with TRBJ2-7; no reliable D call. CDR3 length: 15 amino acids. Per germline, CDR1 SGHRS and CDR2 YFSETQ. Trimming cost V 0 bases and J 3 bases, with 13 bases left between them.